Listed below are T cell receptor beta chains from one sample, sequenced in a study of CD8 T cells in Susac syndrome. Each CDR3 protein is one row after TCRdb ran MiXCR on the immunoSEQ multiplex PCR reads. The table shows 180,000 or so distinct CDR3 sequences, with 85% to 95% occurring only once. What was sequenced was CD4+ T cells from PBMCs. These receptors all stem from a human donor with Susac syndrome. Both conserved end residues are part of each CDR3. The D gene is left open where the match is weak. Clone size is given for some rows only: seen once, a few or many times, or a class if the clone is expanded.

d_call j_call v_call clone_size cdr3_aa cdr3_nt
TRBD2 TRBJ2-1 TRBV20-1 . CSARRTSGRSTDNEQFF TGCAGTGCTAGACGGACTAGCGGGAGGTCCACGGACAATGAGCAGTTCTTC
TRBD1 TRBJ1-5 TRBV5-1 . CASSSGTGGLNQPQHF TGCGCCAGCAGCAGCGGGACAGGGGGCCTCAATCAGCCCCAGCATTTT
. TRBJ1-4 TRBV12-3/TRBV12-4 once CASSPGTWPEKLFF TGTGCCAGCAGTCCCGGGACATGGCCTGAAAAACTGTTTTTT
. TRBJ2-1 TRBV4-1 . CASSDQNGRSYNEQFF TGCGCCAGCAGCGACCAAAACGGGCGCTCCTACAATGAGCAGTTCTTC
. TRBJ2-5 TRBV14 . CASSQSSGPQETQYF TGTGCCAGCAGCCAATCGTCCGGGCCCCAAGAGACCCAGTACTTC
TRBD1 TRBJ1-2 TRBV28 . CASSFSGTGFRDYGYTF TGTGCCAGCAGTTTTTCCGGGACAGGGTTTCGCGACTATGGCTACACCTTC
. TRBJ1-3 TRBV29-1 . CFPKPGAQDSGNTIYF TGCTTCCCCAAGCCCGGCGCACAGGACTCTGGAAACACCATATATTTT
TRBD1 TRBJ1-2 TRBV7-3 . CASSFGDSYGYTF TGTGCCAGCAGCTTTGGGGACAGCTATGGCTACACCTTC
. TRBJ1-2 TRBV6-6 . CASSYSNGGYTF TGTGCCAGCAGTTACTCGAACGGGGGCTACACCTTC
. TRBJ1-5 TRBV7-9 . CASSLGWDPAGTQPQHF TGTGCCAGCAGCTTAGGTTGGGACCCAGCCGGCACTCAGCCCCAGCATTTT
. TRBJ2-6 TRBV4-1 . CASSQSGWYLGFGANVLTF TGCGCCAGCAGCCAATCTGGGTGGTACCTCGGCTTTGGGGCCAACGTCCTGACTTTC
. TRBJ2-1 TRBV20-1 . CSARSGRELNEQFF TGCAGTGCTAGGAGCGGGCGGGAACTAAATGAGCAGTTCTTC
. TRBJ1-1 TRBV4-2 . CASSHLSKGPRGTEAFF TGTGCCAGCAGCCATCTCTCGAAGGGCCCGAGGGGCACTGAAGCTTTCTTT
. TRBJ1-2 TRBV30 once CAWTTQGYGYTF TGTGCCTGGACCACTCAGGGCTATGGCTACACCTTC
. TRBJ2-1 TRBV14 few CASSQLASNEQFF TGTGCCAGCAGCCAACTGGCTAGCAATGAGCAGTTCTTC
. TRBJ2-3 TRBV6-1 . CASRRGGGDTQYF TGTGCCAGCAGGAGAGGGGGGGGAGATACGCAGTATTTT
. TRBJ2-7 TRBV25-1 . CASSGLGYEQYF TGTGCCAGCAGCGGGTTAGGCTACGAGCAGTACTTC
. TRBJ2-5 TRBV30 . CAWSVRGAGETQYF TGTGCCTGGAGTGTACGGGGGGCAGGGGAGACCCAGTACTTC
. TRBJ2-3 TRBV5-8 . CASRLRGDTQYF TGTGCCAGCAGACTACGGGGAGATACGCAGTATTTT
TRBD1 TRBJ1-4 TRBV20-1 . CSARTGARANEKLFF TGCAGTGCTAGAACAGGGGCGCGGGCTAATGAAAAACTGTTTTTT
. TRBJ1-5 TRBV19 . CASSILRGHQPQHF TGTGCCAGTAGTATTTTAAGGGGCCATCAGCCCCAGCATTTT
TRBD1 TRBJ2-1 TRBV7-9 . CASSFTGGNEQFF TGTGCCAGCAGCTTCACAGGGGGCAATGAGCAGTTCTTC
TRBD1 TRBJ1-1 TRBV12-3/TRBV12-4 . CASSSTGLGFF TGTGCCAGCAGTTCGACAGGGTTGGGTTTCTTT
TRBD2 TRBJ2-4 TRBV25-1 . CASTPRGVGNIQYF TGTGCCAGCACCCCCCGGGGGGTGGGTAACATTCAGTACTTC
. TRBJ1-2 TRBV4-2 . CASSQAGDYGYTF TGTGCCAGCAGCCAAGCAGGGGACTATGGCTACACCTTC
. TRBJ2-7 TRBV25-1 . CASSSRTKNSYEQYF TGTGCCAGCAGTTCACGGACGAAAAACTCCTACGAGCAGTACTTC
TRBD1 TRBJ2-5 TRBV5-6 once CASSRPGQGLETQYF TGTGCCAGCAGCCGACCGGGACAGGGGTTAGAGACCCAGTACTTC
. TRBJ1-2 TRBV18 . CASSPAQGDYGYTF TGTGCCAGCTCACCGGCACAGGGTGACTATGGCTACACCTTC
. TRBJ2-2 TRBV12-3/TRBV12-4 . CASSWLNTGELFF TGTGCCAGCAGTTGGCTGAACACCGGGGAGCTGTTTTTT
TRBD2 TRBJ2-7 TRBV11-2 . CASRLAGGKYEQYF TGTGCCAGCAGACTAGCGGGAGGGAAATACGAGCAGTACTTC
. TRBJ1-1 TRBV14 . CASSQEGAGRITEAFF TGTGCCAGCAGCCAAGAGGGGGCTGGGCGGATTACTGAAGCTTTCTTT
. TRBJ1-2 TRBV28 . CASSLVWGNYTF TGTGCCAGCAGTTTAGTATGGGGGAACTACACCTTC
. TRBJ1-2 TRBV6-1 . CASSEWVGYTF TGTGCCAGCAGTGAATGGGTTGGCTACACCTTC
TRBD2 TRBJ2-1 TRBV9 . CASSPGELAGAQFF TGTGCCAGCAGCCCAGGGGAACTAGCGGGAGCGCAGTTCTTC
TRBD1 TRBJ2-7 TRBV7-2 . CASSTGQGSYEQYF TGTGCCAGCAGCACCGGACAGGGGTCCTACGAGCAGTACTTC